This T cell receptor (beta chain) was obtained from a study of yellow fever vaccine responses in identical twins (dated 2018 in TCRdb). Turning to the overall study: In the study, vaccine-responding T cell clones were precisely tracked in identical twins.

The cysteine opens and the valine closes a CDR3 of 15 amino acids. Kept here is only the CDR3 DNA, which spans 45 bases and is read in frame from base 1. The CDR1 and CDR2 encoded by the germline V gene are SGHVS and FQNEAQ. Between the V and J ends, shortened by 2 bases and 3 bases respectively, the junction contains 14 bases. About this clonotype itself: The antigen it binds to is not known. It has no much larger one-base neighbor in the sample; base qualities were not kept.

The paper's findings and limits, for the study overall: According to the authors, the vaccine-induced T cell response in identical twins seemed to be partly convergent and partly specific to each individual.

The method was RT-PCR. The data were produced on an Illumina HiSeq 2500. TCRdb handled the public reads itself, with Q25 trimming in fastp and clone calling in MiXCR, and kept productive beta chains. Here each entry gathers all rows of one CDR3 protein and keeps the most common genes and DNA. This sample has 35,000 or so distinct CDR3 sequences in its table, and roughly three fifths of those were observed once. Together, the top ten hold more than 4% of the sample. The rearranged chain carries TRBV7-8 and TRBJ2-7, with the D gene call left open. This TCR was sampled from a woman aged 18-29 years who received the yellow fever vaccine. Donor details come from another sample of the same person, matched by shared clones. Here the sequenced sample was T cells from blood (PBMCs), unsorted or a sorted subset (not recorded which), taken before or after yellow fever vaccination (not recorded which). The DNA sequence follows: TGTGCCAGCAGCTTACTGACAAACTCTTTCTACGAGCAGTACGTC. Its translation is CASSLLTNSFYEQYV.